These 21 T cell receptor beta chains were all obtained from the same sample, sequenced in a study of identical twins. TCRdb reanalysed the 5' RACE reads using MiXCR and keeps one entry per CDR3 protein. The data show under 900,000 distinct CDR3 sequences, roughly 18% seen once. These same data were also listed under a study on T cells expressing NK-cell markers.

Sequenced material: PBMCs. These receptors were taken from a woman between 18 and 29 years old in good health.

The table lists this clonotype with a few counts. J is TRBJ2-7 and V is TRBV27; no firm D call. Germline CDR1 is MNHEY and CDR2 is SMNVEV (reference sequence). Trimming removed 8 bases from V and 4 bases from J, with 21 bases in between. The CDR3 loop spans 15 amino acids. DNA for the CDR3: TGTGCCAGCCCTGAGAAAAAAGACTTCCCGTACGAGCAGTACTTC. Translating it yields CASPEKKDFPYEQYF.

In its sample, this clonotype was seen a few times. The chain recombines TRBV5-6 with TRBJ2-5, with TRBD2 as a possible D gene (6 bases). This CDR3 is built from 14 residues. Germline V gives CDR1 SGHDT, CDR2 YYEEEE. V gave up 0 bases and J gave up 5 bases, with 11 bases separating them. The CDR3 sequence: CASSLGPGVETQYF. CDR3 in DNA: TGTGCCAGCAGCTTGGGGCCGGGAGTGGAGACCCAGTACTTC.

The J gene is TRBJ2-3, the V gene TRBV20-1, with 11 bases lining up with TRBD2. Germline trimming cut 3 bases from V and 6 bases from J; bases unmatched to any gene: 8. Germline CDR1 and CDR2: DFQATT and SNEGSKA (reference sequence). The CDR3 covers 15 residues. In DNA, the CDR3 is TGCAGTGCTAGCAAGACTAGCGGGGTAGCGGATACGCAGTATTTT. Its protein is CSASKTSGVADTQYF.

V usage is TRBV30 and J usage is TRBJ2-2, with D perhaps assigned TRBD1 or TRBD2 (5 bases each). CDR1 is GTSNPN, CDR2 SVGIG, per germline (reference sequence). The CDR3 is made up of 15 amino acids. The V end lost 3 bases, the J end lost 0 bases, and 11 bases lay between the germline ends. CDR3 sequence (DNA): TGTGCCTGGAGGCTGGGACGCTCGAACACCGGGGAGCTGTTTTTT. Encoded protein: CAWRLGRSNTGELFF.

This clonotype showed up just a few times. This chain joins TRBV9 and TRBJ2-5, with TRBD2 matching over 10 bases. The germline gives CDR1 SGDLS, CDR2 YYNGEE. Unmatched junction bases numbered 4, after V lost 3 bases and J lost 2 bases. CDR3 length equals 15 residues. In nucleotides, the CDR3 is TGTGCCAGCAGCGCCGGACTAGCGGATCAAGAGACCCAGTACTTC. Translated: CASSAGLADQETQYF.

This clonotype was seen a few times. CDR3 amino acids: CAISESTYEFGELFF. The CDR3 region has the DNA TGTGCCATCAGTGAGTCGACGTATGAATTCGGGGAGCTGTTTTTT. The rearrangement links TRBV10-3 to TRBJ2-2; D gene unclear. The CDR3 extends over 15 amino acids. Germline loops: CDR1 ENHRY, CDR2 SYGVKD. Trimming removed 0 bases from V and 7 bases from J, with 12 bases in between.

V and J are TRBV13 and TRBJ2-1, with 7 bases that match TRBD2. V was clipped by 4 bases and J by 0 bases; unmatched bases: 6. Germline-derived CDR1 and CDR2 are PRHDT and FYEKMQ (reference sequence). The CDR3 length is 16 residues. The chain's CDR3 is CASSSLSGASYNEQFF. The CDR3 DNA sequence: TGTGCCAGCAGCTCCCTAAGCGGGGCCTCCTACAATGAGCAGTTCTTC.

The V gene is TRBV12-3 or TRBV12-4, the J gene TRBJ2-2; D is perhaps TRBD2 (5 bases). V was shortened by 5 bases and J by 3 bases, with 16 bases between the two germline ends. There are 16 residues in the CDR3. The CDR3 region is CASSPPGSGYTGELFF. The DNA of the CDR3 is TGTGCCAGCAGTCCGCCTGGGAGCGGCTACACCGGGGAGCTGTTTTTT.

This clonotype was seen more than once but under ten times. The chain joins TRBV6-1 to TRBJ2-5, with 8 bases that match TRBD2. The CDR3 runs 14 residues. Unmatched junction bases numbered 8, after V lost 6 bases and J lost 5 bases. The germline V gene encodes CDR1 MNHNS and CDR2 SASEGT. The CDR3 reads CASRASGPPETQYF. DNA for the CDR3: TGTGCCAGCAGGGCTAGCGGGCCTCCGGAGACCCAGTACTTC.

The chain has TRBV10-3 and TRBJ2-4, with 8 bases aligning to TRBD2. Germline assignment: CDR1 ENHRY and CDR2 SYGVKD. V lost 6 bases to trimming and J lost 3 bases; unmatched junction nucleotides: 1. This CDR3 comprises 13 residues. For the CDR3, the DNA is TGTGCCATCAGCGGGACTAGCAAAAACATTCAGTACTTC. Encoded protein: CAISGTSKNIQYF.

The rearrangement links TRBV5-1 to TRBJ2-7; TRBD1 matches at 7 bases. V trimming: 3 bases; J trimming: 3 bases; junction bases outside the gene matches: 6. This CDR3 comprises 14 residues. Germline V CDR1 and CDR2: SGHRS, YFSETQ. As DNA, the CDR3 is TGCGCCAGCAGCTCCACGGGACAGAACTACGAGCAGTACTTC. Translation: CASSSTGQNYEQYF. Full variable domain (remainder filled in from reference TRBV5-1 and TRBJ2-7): KAGVTQTPRYLIKTRGQQVTLSCSPISGHRSVSWYQQTPGQGLQFLFEYFSETQRNKGNFPGRFSGRQFSNSRSEMNVSTLELGDSALYLCASSSTGQNYEQYFGPGTRLTVT.

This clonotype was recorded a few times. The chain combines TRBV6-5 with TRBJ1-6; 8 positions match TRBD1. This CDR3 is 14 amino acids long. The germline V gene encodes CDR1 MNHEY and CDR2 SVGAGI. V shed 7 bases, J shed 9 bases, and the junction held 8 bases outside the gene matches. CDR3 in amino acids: CASTSTGAISPLHF. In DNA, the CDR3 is TGTGCCAGCACTTCGACAGGGGCAATTTCACCCCTCCACTTT.

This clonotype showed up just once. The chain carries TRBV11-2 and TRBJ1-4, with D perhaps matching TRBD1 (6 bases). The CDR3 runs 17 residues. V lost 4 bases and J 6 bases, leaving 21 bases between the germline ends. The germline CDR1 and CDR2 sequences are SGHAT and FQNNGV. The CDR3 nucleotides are TGTGCCAGCAGCTCACTGGGATCAGGGGCGGGGGATGAAAAACTGTTTTTT. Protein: CASSSLGSGAGDEKLFF.

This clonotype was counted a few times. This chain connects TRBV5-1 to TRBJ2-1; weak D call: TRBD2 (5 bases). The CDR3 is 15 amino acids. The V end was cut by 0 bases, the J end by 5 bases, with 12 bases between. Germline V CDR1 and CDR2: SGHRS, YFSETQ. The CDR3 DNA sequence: TGCGCCAGCAGCTTGGTTGCGGGTTCAGACAATGAGCAGTTCTTC. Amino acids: CASSLVAGSDNEQFF. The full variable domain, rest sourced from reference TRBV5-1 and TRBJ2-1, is KAGVTQTPRYLIKTRGQQVTLSCSPISGHRSVSWYQQTPGQGLQFLFEYFSETQRNKGNFPGRFSGRQFSNSRSEMNVSTLELGDSALYLCASSLVAGSDNEQFFGPGTRLTVL.

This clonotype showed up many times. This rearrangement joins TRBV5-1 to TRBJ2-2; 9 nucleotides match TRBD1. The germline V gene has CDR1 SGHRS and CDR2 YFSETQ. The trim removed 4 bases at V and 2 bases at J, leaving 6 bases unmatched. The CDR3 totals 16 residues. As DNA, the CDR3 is TGCGCCAGCAGCACCCGGGACAGGGAAAACACCGGGGAGCTGTTTTTT. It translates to CASSTRDRENTGELFF.

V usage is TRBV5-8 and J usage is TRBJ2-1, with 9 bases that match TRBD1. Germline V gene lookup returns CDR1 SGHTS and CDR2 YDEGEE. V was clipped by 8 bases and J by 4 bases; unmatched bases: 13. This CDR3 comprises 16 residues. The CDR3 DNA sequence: TGTGCCAGTCTATGGGAAATCGGGACAGGGTACAATGAGCAGTTCTTC. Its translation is CASLWEIGTGYNEQFF.

As DNA, the CDR3 is TGCGCCAGCAGCCAAGGTGATAGCGGCCTCGAGCAGTTCTTC. It translates to CASSQGDSGLEQFF. The V call is TRBV4-3, the J call TRBJ2-1; tentatively, D is TRBD2 (6 bases). V dropped 1 base and J dropped 10 bases, with 14 bases sitting between them. This CDR3 is built from 14 residues. Germline V gene sequence: CDR1 LGHNA, CDR2 YSLEER.

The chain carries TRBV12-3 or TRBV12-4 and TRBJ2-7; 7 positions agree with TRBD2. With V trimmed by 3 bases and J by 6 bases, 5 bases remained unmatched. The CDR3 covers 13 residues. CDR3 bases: TGTGCCAGCAGTTTGGAGCGGGATCTCGAGCAGTACTTC. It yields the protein CASSLERDLEQYF.

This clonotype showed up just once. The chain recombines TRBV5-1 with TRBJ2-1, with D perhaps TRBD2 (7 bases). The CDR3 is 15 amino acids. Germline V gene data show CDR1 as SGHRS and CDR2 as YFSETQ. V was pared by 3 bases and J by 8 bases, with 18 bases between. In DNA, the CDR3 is TGCGCCAGCAGCTCCCGGGGGGCCTATATGGATGAGCAGTTCTTC. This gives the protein CASSSRGAYMDEQFF.

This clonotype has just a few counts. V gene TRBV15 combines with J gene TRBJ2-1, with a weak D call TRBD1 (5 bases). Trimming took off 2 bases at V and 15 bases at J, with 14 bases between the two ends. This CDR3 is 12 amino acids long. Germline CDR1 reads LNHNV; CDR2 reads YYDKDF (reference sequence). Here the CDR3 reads CATSRMGQVPFF. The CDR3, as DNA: TGTGCCACCAGCAGAATGGGGCAGGTACCGTTCTTC.

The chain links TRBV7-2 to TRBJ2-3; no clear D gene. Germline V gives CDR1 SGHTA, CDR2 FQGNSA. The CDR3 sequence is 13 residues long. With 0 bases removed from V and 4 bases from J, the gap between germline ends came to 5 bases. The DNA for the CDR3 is TGTGCCAGCAGCTTAGCGTGGTCAGATACGCAGTATTTT. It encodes CASSLAWSDTQYF.